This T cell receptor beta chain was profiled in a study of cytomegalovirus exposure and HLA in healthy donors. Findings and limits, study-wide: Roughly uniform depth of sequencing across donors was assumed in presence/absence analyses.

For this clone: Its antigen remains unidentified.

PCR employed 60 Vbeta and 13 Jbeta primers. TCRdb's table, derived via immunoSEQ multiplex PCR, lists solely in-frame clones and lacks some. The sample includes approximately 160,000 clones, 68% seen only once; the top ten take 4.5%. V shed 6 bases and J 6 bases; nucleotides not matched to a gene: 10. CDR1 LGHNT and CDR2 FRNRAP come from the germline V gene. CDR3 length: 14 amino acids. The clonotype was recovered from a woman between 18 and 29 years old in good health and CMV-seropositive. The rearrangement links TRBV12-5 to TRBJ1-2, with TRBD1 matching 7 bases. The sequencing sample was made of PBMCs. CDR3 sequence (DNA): TGTGCTAGTGGAATCCCCGGGACAGACCATGGCTACACCTTC. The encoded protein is CASGIPGTDHGYTF.